The rows below give T cell receptor beta chains drawn from one sample of a study of preoperative IRX-2 immunotherapy in early breast cancer. The repertoire was sequenced with immunoSEQ multiplex PCR; TCRdb's copy has only in-frame clones and lacks some. The table includes roughly 5,600 clones, roughly two thirds detected once. This material consisted of tumor tissue, taken before IRX-2 immunotherapy. The receptors shown here come from a human donor with breast cancer. CDR3s include the opening cysteine and the closing phenylalanine or tryptophan. A D gene is named only where the DNA matches it firmly. Not every row has a clone size; where given, it reads once, few, many or a size class.

d_gene: NA; j_gene: TRBJ2-7; abundance: NA; v_gene: TRBV6-8; CDR3aa: CASSDYQGRRYEQYF; CDR3nt: TGTGCCAGCAGCGATTATCAAGGAAGGAGATACGAGCAGTACTTC
d_gene: TRBD2; j_gene: TRBJ2-6; abundance: NA; v_gene: TRBV19; CDR3aa: CASRRLASGANVLTF; CDR3nt: TGTGCCAGTAGGAGACTAGCCTCTGGGGCCAACGTCCTGACTTTC
d_gene: NA; j_gene: TRBJ2-3; abundance: medium-sized; v_gene: TRBV11-3; CDR3aa: CASSQNPEGRPDTQYF; CDR3nt: TGTGCCAGCAGCCAAAACCCGGAGGGCCGCCCAGATACGCAGTATTTT
d_gene: NA; j_gene: TRBJ2-1; abundance: once; v_gene: TRBV19; CDR3aa: CASSIGGEAYNEQFF; CDR3nt: TGTGCCAGTAGTATAGGGGGGGAGGCCTACAATGAGCAGTTCTTC
d_gene: NA; j_gene: TRBJ1-1; abundance: few; v_gene: TRBV6-8; CDR3aa: CASRYSRDTEAFF; CDR3nt: TGTGCCAGCAGATACTCAAGGGACACTGAAGCTTTCTTT
d_gene: NA; j_gene: TRBJ1-2; abundance: NA; v_gene: TRBV28; CDR3aa: CASGRWGTNNYGYTF; CDR3nt: TGTGCCAGCGGACGATGGGGGACGAACAACTATGGCTACACCTTC
d_gene: NA; j_gene: TRBJ2-5; abundance: once; v_gene: TRBV10-2; CDR3aa: CASSCEVGLNEQETQYF; CDR3nt: TGCGCCAGCAGTTGCGAAGTGGGGTTAAACGAACAAGAGACCCAGTACTTC
d_gene: NA; j_gene: TRBJ1-2; abundance: NA; v_gene: TRBV23-1; CDR3aa: CASIIATPDSNQGFGYTF; CDR3nt: TGCGCCAGCATCATAGCCACACCAGACTCAAACCAGGGTTTCGGCTACACCTTC
d_gene: NA; j_gene: TRBJ2-7; abundance: once; v_gene: TRBV6-8; CDR3aa: CASIRGTAVYEQYF; CDR3nt: TGTGCCAGCATCCGCGGGACAGCCGTTTACGAGCAGTACTTC
d_gene: NA; j_gene: TRBJ2-2; abundance: NA; v_gene: TRBV6-8; CDR3aa: CASSPQDPGVFGELFF; CDR3nt: TGTGCCAGCAGTCCTCAGGACCCCGGGGTATTCGGGGAGCTGTTTTTT
d_gene: TRBD2; j_gene: TRBJ2-1; abundance: NA; v_gene: TRBV19; CDR3aa: CASSKTSGMMRYNEQFF; CDR3nt: TGTGCCAGTAGTAAGACTAGCGGGATGATGCGTTACAATGAGCAGTTCTTC
d_gene: NA; j_gene: TRBJ2-7; abundance: NA; v_gene: TRBV11-3; CDR3aa: CASSWKVDTYYEQYF; CDR3nt: TGTGCCAGCAGCTGGAAGGTGGACACCTACTACGAGCAGTACTTC